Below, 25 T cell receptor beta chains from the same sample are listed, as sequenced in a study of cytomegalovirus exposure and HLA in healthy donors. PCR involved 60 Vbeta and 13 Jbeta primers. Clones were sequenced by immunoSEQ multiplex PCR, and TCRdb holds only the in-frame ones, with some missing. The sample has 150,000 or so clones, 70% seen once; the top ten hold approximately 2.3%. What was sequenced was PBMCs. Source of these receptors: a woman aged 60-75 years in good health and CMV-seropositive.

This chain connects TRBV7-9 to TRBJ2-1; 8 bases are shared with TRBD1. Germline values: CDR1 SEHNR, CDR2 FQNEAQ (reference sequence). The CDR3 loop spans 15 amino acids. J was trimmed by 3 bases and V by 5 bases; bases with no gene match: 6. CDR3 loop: CASSVRGLSYNEQFF. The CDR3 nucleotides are TGTGCCAGCAGCGTCAGGGGGCTCAGCTACAATGAGCAGTTCTTC. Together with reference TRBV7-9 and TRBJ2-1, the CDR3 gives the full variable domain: DTGVSQNPRHKITKRGQNVTFRCDPISEHNRLYWYRQTLGQGPEFLTYFQNEAQLEKSRLLSDRFSAERPKGSFSTLEIQRTEQGDSAMYLCASSVRGLSYNEQFFGPGTRLTVL.

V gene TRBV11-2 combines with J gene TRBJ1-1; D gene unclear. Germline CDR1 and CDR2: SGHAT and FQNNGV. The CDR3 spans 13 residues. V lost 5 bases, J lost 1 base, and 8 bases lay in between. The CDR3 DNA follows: TGTGCCAGCAGCAAAAGACAGAACACTGAAGCTTTCTTT. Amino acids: CASSKRQNTEAFF.

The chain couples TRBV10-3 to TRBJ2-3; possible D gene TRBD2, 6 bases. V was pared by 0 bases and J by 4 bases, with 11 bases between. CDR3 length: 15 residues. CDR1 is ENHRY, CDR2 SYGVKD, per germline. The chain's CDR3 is CAISESGGGPDTQYF. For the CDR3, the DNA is TGTGCCATCAGTGAGTCGGGGGGTGGGCCAGATACGCAGTATTTT.

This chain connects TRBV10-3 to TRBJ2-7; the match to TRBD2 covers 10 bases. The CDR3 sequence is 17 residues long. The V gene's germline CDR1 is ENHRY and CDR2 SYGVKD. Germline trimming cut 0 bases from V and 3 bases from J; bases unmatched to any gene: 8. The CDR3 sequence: CAISESPSGRSLYEQYF. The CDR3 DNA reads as TGTGCCATCAGTGAGTCACCTAGCGGGAGATCTCTCTACGAGCAGTACTTC.

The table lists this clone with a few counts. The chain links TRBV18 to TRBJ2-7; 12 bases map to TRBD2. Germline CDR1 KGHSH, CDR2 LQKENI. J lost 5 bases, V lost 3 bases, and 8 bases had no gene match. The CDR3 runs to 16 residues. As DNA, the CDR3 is TGTGCCAGCTCACCGGGACTAGCGGGCGTATCCCACGAGCAGTACTTC. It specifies CASSPGLAGVSHEQYF. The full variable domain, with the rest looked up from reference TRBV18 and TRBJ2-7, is NAGVMQNPRHLVRRRGQEARLRCSPMKGHSHVYWYRQLPEEGLKFMVYLQKENIIDESGMPKERFSAEFPKEGPSILRIQQVVRGDSAAYFCASSPGLAGVSHEQYFGPGTRLTVT.

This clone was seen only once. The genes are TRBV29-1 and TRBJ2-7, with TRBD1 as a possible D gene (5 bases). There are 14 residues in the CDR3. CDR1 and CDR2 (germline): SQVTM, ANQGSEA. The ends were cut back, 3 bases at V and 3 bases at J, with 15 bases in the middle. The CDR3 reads CSVEDETANYEQYF. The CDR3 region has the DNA TGCAGCGTTGAGGACGAGACAGCAAACTACGAGCAGTACTTC.

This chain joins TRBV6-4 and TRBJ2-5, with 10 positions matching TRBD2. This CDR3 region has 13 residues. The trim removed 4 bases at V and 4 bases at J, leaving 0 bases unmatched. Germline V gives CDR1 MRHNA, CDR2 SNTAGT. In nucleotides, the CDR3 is TGTGCCAGCAGTGGACTAGCGGGAGAGACCCAGTACTTC. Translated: CASSGLAGETQYF.

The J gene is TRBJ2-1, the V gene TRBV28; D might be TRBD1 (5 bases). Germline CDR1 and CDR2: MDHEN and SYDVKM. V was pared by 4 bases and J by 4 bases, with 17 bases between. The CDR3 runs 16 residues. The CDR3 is CASSSLGLNRYNEQFF. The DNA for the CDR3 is TGTGCCAGCAGTTCATTGGGGCTCAACAGGTACAATGAGCAGTTCTTC.

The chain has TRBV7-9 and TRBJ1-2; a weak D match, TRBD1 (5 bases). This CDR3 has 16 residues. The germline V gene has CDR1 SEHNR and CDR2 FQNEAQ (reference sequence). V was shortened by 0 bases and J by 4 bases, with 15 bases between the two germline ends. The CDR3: CASSLARGETFYGYTF. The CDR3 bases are TGTGCCAGCAGCTTAGCCCGGGGGGAAACCTTCTATGGCTACACCTTC.

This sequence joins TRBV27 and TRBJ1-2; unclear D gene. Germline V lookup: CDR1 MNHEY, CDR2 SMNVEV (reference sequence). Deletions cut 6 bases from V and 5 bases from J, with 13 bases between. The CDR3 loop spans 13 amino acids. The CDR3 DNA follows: TGTGCCAGCAGCAAGGAGGATGGGTATGGCTACACCTTC. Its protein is CASSKEDGYGYTF.

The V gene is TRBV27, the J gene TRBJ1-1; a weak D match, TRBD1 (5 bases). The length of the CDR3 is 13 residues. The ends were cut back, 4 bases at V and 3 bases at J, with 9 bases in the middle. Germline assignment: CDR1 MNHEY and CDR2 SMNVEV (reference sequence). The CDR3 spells CASSWGMDTEAFF. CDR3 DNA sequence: TGTGCCAGCAGTTGGGGCATGGACACTGAAGCTTTCTTT.

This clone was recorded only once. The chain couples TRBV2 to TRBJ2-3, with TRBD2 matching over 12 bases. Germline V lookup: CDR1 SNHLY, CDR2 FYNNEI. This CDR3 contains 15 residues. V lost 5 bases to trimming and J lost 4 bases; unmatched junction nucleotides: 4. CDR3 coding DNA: TGTGCCAGCAGTCGACTAGCGGGAGTATCAGATACGCAGTATTTT. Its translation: CASSRLAGVSDTQYF.

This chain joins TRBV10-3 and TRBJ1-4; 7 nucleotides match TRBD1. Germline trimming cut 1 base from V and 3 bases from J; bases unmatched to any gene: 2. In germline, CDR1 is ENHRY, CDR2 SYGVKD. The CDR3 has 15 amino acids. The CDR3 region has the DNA TGTGCCATCAGTGAGTACAGGGGTGCTAATGAAAAACTGTTTTTT. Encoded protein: CAISEYRGANEKLFF.

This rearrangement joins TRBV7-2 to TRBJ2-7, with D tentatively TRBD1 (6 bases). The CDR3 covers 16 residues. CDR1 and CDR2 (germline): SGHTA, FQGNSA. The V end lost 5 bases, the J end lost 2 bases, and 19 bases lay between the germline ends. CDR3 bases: TGTGCCAGCAGCCTTAGACAGGCCCTGAGGGCCTACGAGCAGTACTTC. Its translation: CASSLRQALRAYEQYF.

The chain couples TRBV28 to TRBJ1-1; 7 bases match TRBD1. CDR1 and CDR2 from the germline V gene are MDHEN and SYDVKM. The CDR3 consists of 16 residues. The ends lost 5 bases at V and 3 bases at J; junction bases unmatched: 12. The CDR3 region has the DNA TGTGCCAGCAGTCCCCCTCCCGGCAGGGGGTACACTGAAGCTTTCTTT. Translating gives CASSPPPGRGYTEAFF.

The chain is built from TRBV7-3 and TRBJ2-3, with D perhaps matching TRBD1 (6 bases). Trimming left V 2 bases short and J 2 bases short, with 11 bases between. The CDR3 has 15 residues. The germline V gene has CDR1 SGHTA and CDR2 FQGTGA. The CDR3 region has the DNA TGTGCCAGCAGCTTATTCGGACAGTCCACAGATACGCAGTATTTT. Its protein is CASSLFGQSTDTQYF. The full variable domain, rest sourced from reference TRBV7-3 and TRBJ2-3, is GAGVSQTPSNKVTEKGKYVELRCDPISGHTALYWYRQSLGQGPEFLIYFQGTGAADDSGLPNDRFFAVRPEGSVSTLKIQRTERGDSAVYLCASSLFGQSTDTQYFGPGTRLTVL.

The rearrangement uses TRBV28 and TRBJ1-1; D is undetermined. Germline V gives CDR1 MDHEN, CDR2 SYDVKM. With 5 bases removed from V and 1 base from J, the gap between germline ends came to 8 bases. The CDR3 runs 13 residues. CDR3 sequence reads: CASSTPGNTEAFF. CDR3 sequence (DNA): TGTGCCAGCAGTACGCCAGGGAACACTGAAGCTTTCTTT.

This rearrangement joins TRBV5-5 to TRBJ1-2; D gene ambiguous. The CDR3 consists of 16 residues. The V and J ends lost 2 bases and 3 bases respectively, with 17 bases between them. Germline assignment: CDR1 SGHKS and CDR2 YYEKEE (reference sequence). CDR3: CASSFNPSLADYGYTF. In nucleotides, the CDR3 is TGTGCCAGCAGCTTCAACCCCTCTCTGGCAGACTATGGCTACACCTTC.

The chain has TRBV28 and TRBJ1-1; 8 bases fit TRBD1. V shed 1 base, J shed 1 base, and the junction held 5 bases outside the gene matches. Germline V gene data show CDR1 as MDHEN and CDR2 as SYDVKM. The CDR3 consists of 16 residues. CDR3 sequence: CASSLSTTGGNTEAFF. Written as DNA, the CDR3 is TGTGCCAGCAGTTTATCTACCACAGGGGGGAACACTGAAGCTTTCTTT.

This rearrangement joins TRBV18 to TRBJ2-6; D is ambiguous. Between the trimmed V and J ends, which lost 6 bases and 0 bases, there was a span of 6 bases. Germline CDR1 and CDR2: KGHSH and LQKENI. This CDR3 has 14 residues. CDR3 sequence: CASSPSSGANVLTF. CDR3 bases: TGTGCCAGCTCCCCTAGCTCTGGGGCCAACGTCCTGACTTTC.

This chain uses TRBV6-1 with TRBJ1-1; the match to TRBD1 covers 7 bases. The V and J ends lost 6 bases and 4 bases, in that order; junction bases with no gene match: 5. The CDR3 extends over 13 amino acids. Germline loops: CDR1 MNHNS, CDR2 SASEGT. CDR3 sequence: CASRASGGTEAFF. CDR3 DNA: TGTGCCAGCAGGGCCTCAGGGGGCACTGAAGCTTTCTTT.

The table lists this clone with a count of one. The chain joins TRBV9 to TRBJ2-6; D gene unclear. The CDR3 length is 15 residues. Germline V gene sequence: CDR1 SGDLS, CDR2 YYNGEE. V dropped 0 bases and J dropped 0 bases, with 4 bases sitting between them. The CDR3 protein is CASSVGHSGANVLTF. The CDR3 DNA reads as TGTGCCAGCAGCGTAGGTCACTCTGGGGCCAACGTCCTGACTTTC.

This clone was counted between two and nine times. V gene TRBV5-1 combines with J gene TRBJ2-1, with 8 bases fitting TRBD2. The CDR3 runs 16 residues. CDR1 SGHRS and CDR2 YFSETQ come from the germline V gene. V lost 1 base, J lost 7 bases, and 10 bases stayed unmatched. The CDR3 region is CASSLPGSGRLNEQFF. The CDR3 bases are TGCGCCAGCAGCTTGCCGGGGAGCGGGAGACTTAATGAGCAGTTCTTC.

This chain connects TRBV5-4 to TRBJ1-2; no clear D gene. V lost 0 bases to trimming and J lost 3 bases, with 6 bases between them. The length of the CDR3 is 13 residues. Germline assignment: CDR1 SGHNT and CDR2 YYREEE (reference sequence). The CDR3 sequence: CASSLVQDYGYTF. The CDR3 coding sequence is TGTGCCAGCAGCTTGGTTCAGGACTATGGCTACACCTTC.

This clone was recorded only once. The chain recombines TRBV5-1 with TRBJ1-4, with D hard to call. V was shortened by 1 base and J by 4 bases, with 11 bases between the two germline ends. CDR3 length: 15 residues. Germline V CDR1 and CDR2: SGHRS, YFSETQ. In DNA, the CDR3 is TGCGCCAGCAGCTTGTCGACGGGGATTAATGAAAAACTGTTTTTT. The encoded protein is CASSLSTGINEKLFF.